Here is one TCR beta chain with its context. Antigen: not known. V was pared by 0 bases and J by 5 bases, with 1 base of the junction left unmatched. Per germline, CDR1 SGHVS and CDR2 FQNEAQ. This CDR3 has 13 amino acids. This entry belongs to a study of radiation and T cells in renal cell carcinoma. Clones were sequenced by immunoSEQ multiplex PCR, and TCRdb holds only the in-frame ones, with some missing. The sample has some 150,000 clones; approximately 86% are singletons. As for time point: blood 4 weeks post-SBRT, at nephrectomy. Treatment specified: 15 Gy SBRT to primary tumor, nephrectomy 4 weeks later. Nephrectomy followed 15 Gy stereotactic body radiation by 4 weeks. Whole-study findings and limits: Pretreatment tumor biopsies were lacking, so baseline clonotypes are unknown.

This TCR was recovered from a woman in her fifties or sixties with renal cell carcinoma. The chain links TRBV7-8 to TRBJ2-7, with TRBD1 identical over 7 bases. The sequencing used blood, collected from a patient whose treatment included radiotherapy and nephrectomy. For the CDR3, the DNA is TGTGCCAGCAGCTTAGCCGGGACAGACGAGCAGTACTTC. As protein: CASSLAGTDEQYF.